This T cell receptor beta chain was retrieved from a study of OX40 agonist ivuxolimab in advanced cancers. Study context: Patients were dosed with the agonistic anti-OX40 (CD134) antibody ivuxolimab. Study-level findings and limits: The average count of expanded clones was higher among CD8+ T cells than among CD4+. Normalized T-cell clonal expansion was also low in some nonresponders.

V trimming: 3 bases; J trimming: 4 bases; junction bases outside the gene matches: 6. The CDR3 contains 14 residues. Germline CDR1 is SGHTA and CDR2 is FQGNSA. Autoimmune disease history or systemic immunosuppression excluded patients. Clones were read by immunoSEQ multiplex PCR, and TCRdb kept only the in-frame ones, dropping some. The table has over 15,000 clones, approximately 76% seen once. Turning to this clone: Its target is unknown.

The source of this sequence is an adult with an advanced solid tumor such as melanoma, head and neck, liver or kidney cancer. Sequenced material: CD4+ or CD8+ T cells sorted from blood, taken in a trial of the OX40 agonist ivuxolimab. The chain links TRBV7-2 to TRBJ2-7; 7 nucleotides match TRBD1. This CDR3 reads CASSFLGQAYEQYF. Here the CDR3 DNA reads TGTGCCAGCAGCTTCCTCGGACAGGCTTACGAGCAGTACTTC.